The 30 T cell receptor beta chains below all came from one sample that was sequenced in a study of Ad26.COV2.S vaccination and SARS-CoV-2 variants. The assay was immunoSEQ multiplex PCR, and TCRdb's table has in-frame clones only and misses some. The table shows some 340,000 clones, with about 86% occurring only once. Specified treatment: 15 to 20 received Ad26.COV2.S at low or high dose, single or two shots; about 5 received placebo; per-sample allocation not given. The samples were gathered on day 63 after the first injection of vaccine or placebo. The sample in question was peripheral blood, obtained in a trial of Ad26.COV2.S vaccine versus placebo. Every receptor here comes from a person aged 18-60 years who received the Ad26.COV2.S COVID-19 vaccine or a placebo.

The chain employs TRBV19 and TRBJ1-2, with D possibly TRBD1 on 6 matching bases. This CDR3 comprises 14 residues. Germline V gene lookup returns CDR1 LNHDA and CDR2 SQIVND (reference sequence). The ends were cut back, 1 base at V and 7 bases at J, with 13 bases in the middle. The CDR3 bases are TGTGCCAGTAGTATAGTATCGGACAGTACTGGCTACACCTTC. This gives the protein CASSIVSDSTGYTF.

The V and J genes are TRBV5-1 and TRBJ2-5, with unresolved D. Per the germline V gene, CDR1 is SGHRS and CDR2 is YFSETQ. This CDR3 comprises 12 residues. Between the trimmed V and J ends, which lost 0 bases and 4 bases, there was a span of 4 bases. The CDR3 nucleotides read TGCGCCAGCAGCTTGGAGGGAGAGACCCAGTACTTC. Residues: CASSLEGETQYF.

The rearrangement joins TRBV5-1 to TRBJ2-5; a weak D match, TRBD2 (5 bases). The CDR3 length is 14 residues. The germline gives CDR1 SGHRS, CDR2 YFSETQ. V was pared by 3 bases and J by 3 bases, with 12 bases between. CDR3 sequence: CASSWSGSKETQYF. The CDR3 DNA reads TGCGCCAGCAGCTGGAGCGGATCCAAAGAGACCCAGTACTTC.

V and J are TRBV7-2 and TRBJ1-1, with D perhaps matching TRBD1 (6 bases). The CDR3 runs to 15 residues. The V gene lost 0 bases and the J gene lost 4 bases, with 12 bases spanning the gap. Germline CDR1 SGHTA, CDR2 FQGNSA. The CDR3: CASSLAFGGSTEAFF. The CDR3 region has the DNA TGTGCCAGCAGCTTAGCGTTTGGGGGCTCCACTGAAGCTTTCTTT. Using reference TRBV7-2 and TRBJ1-1 for the parts outside the CDR3, the full variable domain is GAGVSQSPSNKVTEKGKDVELRCDPISGHTALYWYRQSLGQGLEFLIYFQGNSAPDKSGLPSDRFSAERTGGSVSTLTIQRTQQEDSAVYLCASSLAFGGSTEAFFGQGTRLTVV.

This chain connects TRBV3-1 (or the pseudogene TRBV3-2) to TRBJ2-7; D not resolved. The V end lost 1 base, the J end lost 5 bases, and 9 bases lay between the germline ends. The CDR3 loop spans 13 amino acids. CDR1 and CDR2 from the germline V gene are LGHDT and YNNKEL (reference sequence). CDR3: CASSQGREDEQYF. CDR3 sequence (DNA): TGTGCCAGCAGCCAAGGAAGAGAGGACGAGCAGTACTTC.

The V gene is TRBV6-2 or TRBV6-3, the J gene TRBJ1-5; D is perhaps TRBD1 (5 bases). CDR3 length equals 15 residues. Per germline, CDR1 MNHEY and CDR2 SVGEGT. V gave up 3 bases and J gave up 4 bases, with 13 bases separating them. The CDR3 spells CASSYRQGGNQPQHF. In DNA form, the CDR3 reads TGTGCCAGCAGTTATCGGCAGGGAGGTAATCAGCCCCAGCATTTT.

This clone was found once. This rearrangement joins TRBV19 to TRBJ1-2; 7 nucleotides line up with TRBD1. The germline CDR1 and CDR2 sequences are LNHDA and SQIVND (reference sequence). CDR3 length equals 13 residues. V was clipped by 4 bases and J by 5 bases; unmatched bases: 4. CDR3 in amino acids: CASSNRGYYGYTF. The CDR3 nucleotides read TGTGCCAGTAGTAACAGGGGATATTATGGCTACACCTTC.

This clone was picked up one time. The rearrangement joins TRBV25-1 to TRBJ1-3; a possible D gene is TRBD1 (5 bases). Germline-derived CDR1 and CDR2 are MGHDK and SYGVNS. Trimming removed 7 bases from V and 0 bases from J, with 13 bases in between. This CDR3 region has 15 residues. This CDR3 reads CASTGGLASGNTIYF. CDR3 DNA: TGTGCCAGCACGGGGGGATTGGCCTCTGGAAACACCATATATTTT.

This chain links TRBV6-6 with TRBJ1-1, with unresolved D. Trimming shortened V by 5 bases and J by 0 bases, and 7 bases separated the two germline ends. The germline CDR1 and CDR2 sequences are MNHNY and SVGAGI (reference sequence). CDR3 length: 13 amino acids. CDR3 protein: CASSPPLNTEAFF. The CDR3 bases are TGTGCCAGCAGTCCTCCCTTGAACACTGAAGCTTTCTTT.

Points on this clone: The sample carries other DNA sequences with the same CDR3. The rearrangement uses TRBV7-2 and TRBJ2-7; tentative D call: TRBD1 (5 bases). The CDR3 totals 12 residues. Germline loops: CDR1 SGHTA, CDR2 FQGNSA. The germline V and J ends were trimmed by 5 bases and 3 bases, with 8 bases remaining between them. CDR3 amino acids: CASSLQGYEQYF. The CDR3 bases are TGTGCCAGCAGCCTTCAGGGCTACGAGCAGTACTTC.

The gene calls are TRBV5-1 and TRBJ1-2; D is possibly TRBD1 (6 bases). The CDR3 spans 16 residues. Germline V gene lookup returns CDR1 SGHRS and CDR2 YFSETQ. V dropped 0 bases and J dropped 3 bases, with 15 bases sitting between them. DNA of the CDR3: TGCGCCAGCAGCTTGGCGCCTCAGGGGAGCGACTATGGCTACACCTTC. Its protein is CASSLAPQGSDYGYTF. Based on the CDR3 plus reference TRBV5-1 and TRBJ1-2, the full variable domain is KAGVTQTPRYLIKTRGQQVTLSCSPISGHRSVSWYQQTPGQGLQFLFEYFSETQRNKGNFPGRFSGRQFSNSRSEMNVSTLELGDSALYLCASSLAPQGSDYGYTFGSGTRLTVV.

This clone was recorded a few times. V and J are TRBV5-1 and TRBJ1-6; possible D gene TRBD1, 6 bases. The CDR3 is 14 residues long. The V gene's germline CDR1 is SGHRS and CDR2 YFSETQ. Trimming stripped 4 bases from V and 14 bases from J, with 19 bases between. CDR3 protein: CASSTDEGGETLHF. CDR3 nucleotides: TGCGCCAGCAGCACGGACGAGGGGGGCGAGACCCTCCACTTT.

The V call is TRBV7-2, the J call TRBJ2-7; 9 bases are a match to TRBD1. Germline CDR1 and CDR2: SGHTA and FQGNSA. The CDR3 contains 16 residues. V was clipped by 5 bases and J by 5 bases; unmatched bases: 13. CDR3 sequence (DNA): TGTGCCAGCAGCCCCCGGCCGGGACAGGGAGGAAACGAGCAGTACTTC. Translation: CASSPRPGQGGNEQYF.

The chain combines TRBV2 with TRBJ1-3; 8 nucleotides align to TRBD1. V lost 4 bases and J lost 4; bases outside the gene matches: 6. This CDR3 has 15 residues. Per germline, CDR1 SNHLY and CDR2 FYNNEI. The CDR3 loop reads CASSGGTGGGNTIYF. Written as DNA, the CDR3 is TGTGCCAGCAGTGGGGGGACAGGCGGCGGAAACACCATATATTTT. Variable domain in full (rest from reference TRBV2 and TRBJ1-3): EPEVTQTPSHQVTQMGQEVILRCVPISNHLYFYWYRQILGQKVEFLVSFYNNEISEKSEIFDDQFSVERPDGSNFTLKIRSTKLEDSAMYFCASSGGTGGGNTIYFGEGSWLTVV.

V usage is TRBV7-8 and J usage is TRBJ1-1; tentative D call: TRBD1 (5 bases). The CDR3 is 16 residues long. The V end lost 2 bases, the J end lost 1 base, and 14 bases lay between the germline ends. Germline V gene lookup returns CDR1 SGHVS and CDR2 FQNEAQ. The CDR3 protein is CASSLQAGLQNTEAFF. The CDR3 nucleotides are TGTGCCAGCAGCTTACAGGCAGGGCTACAGAACACTGAAGCTTTCTTT.

The chain uses TRBV6-6 and TRBJ2-3; D might be TRBD1 (6 bases). The CDR3 extends over 16 amino acids. Deletions cut 3 bases from V and 2 bases from J, with 15 bases between. The germline CDR1 and CDR2 sequences are MNHNY and SVGAGI (reference sequence). CDR3 DNA: TGTGCCAGCAGTTATAAGGCAGGGGACCTCACAGATACGCAGTATTTT. It yields the protein CASSYKAGDLTDTQYF.

V is TRBV5-4 and J is TRBJ2-7, with 7 positions matching TRBD1. The germline gives CDR1 SGHNT, CDR2 YYREEE (reference sequence). The CDR3 totals 16 residues. V lost 3 bases, J lost 0 bases, and 9 bases stayed unmatched. The CDR3 protein is CASSYLIGDSSYEQYF. The CDR3 DNA is TGTGCCAGCAGCTATTTAATAGGGGACAGCTCCTACGAGCAGTACTTC.

The V call is TRBV3-1 (or the pseudogene TRBV3-2), the J call TRBJ2-3, with D possibly called TRBD1 or TRBD2 (5 bases each). The V end was cut by 7 bases, the J end by 3 bases, with 26 bases between. Germline assignment: CDR1 LGHDT and CDR2 YNNKEL (reference sequence). This CDR3 has 18 amino acids. CDR3 protein: CASNRSRSLVGVTDTQYF. As DNA, the CDR3 is TGTGCCAGCAACCGGTCTCGTAGCCTCGTGGGGGTTACAGATACGCAGTATTTT.

This chain uses TRBV18 with TRBJ1-4, with D possibly TRBD1 on 5 matching bases. The length of the CDR3 is 18 residues. Germline lookup yields CDR1 KGHSH and CDR2 LQKENI. V lost 3 bases and J 8 bases, leaving 25 bases between the germline ends. The CDR3 spells CASSPPPVVRDLGEKLFF. The CDR3 DNA reads TGTGCCAGCTCACCCCCTCCAGTCGTGAGGGACCTGGGGGAAAAACTGTTTTTT.

The chain is built from TRBV5-1 and TRBJ2-3; D perhaps matches TRBD2 (6 bases). The V end lost 6 bases, the J end lost 2 bases, and 13 bases lay between the germline ends. CDR1 is SGHRS and CDR2 is YFSETQ in the germline V gene. The CDR3 has 14 amino acids. Here the CDR3 reads CASTPGGPTDTQYF. DNA for the CDR3: TGCGCCAGCACCCCCGGGGGTCCCACAGATACGCAGTATTTT.

V is TRBV1 and J is TRBJ2-5. TRBV1 is an annotated pseudogene. The CDR3 length is 17 residues. The CDR3 reads CTSSQPDLPRTQETQYF. The CDR3 region has the DNA TGCACCAGCAGCCAACCGGACCTACCCCGGACCCAAGAGACCCAGTACTTC.

This chain connects TRBV7-3 to TRBJ2-1, with D maybe TRBD1 (5 bases). Germline CDR1 is SGHTA and CDR2 is FQGTGA. Trimming stripped 1 base from V and 0 bases from J, with 10 bases between. The CDR3 totals 16 residues. CDR3 amino acids: CASSLIGHSSYNEQFF. The CDR3 nucleotides are TGTGCCAGCAGCTTAATCGGACATAGCTCCTACAATGAGCAGTTCTTC.

This chain links TRBV3-1 (or the pseudogene TRBV3-2) with TRBJ2-5, with D perhaps matching TRBD2 (5 bases). In germline, CDR1 is LGHDT, CDR2 YNNKEL (reference sequence). V lost 1 base and J lost 5, with 14 bases in between. This CDR3 spans 15 amino acids. CDR3 nucleotide sequence: TGTGCCAGCAGCCAAGCAAGAGGGCTAGGCGAGACCCAGTACTTC. Translated, it gives CASSQARGLGETQYF.

The chain links TRBV13 to TRBJ2-3, with 10 positions matching TRBD2. The CDR3 is made up of 17 amino acids. Trimming cost V 4 bases and J 1 base; bases outside gene matches: 8. Per the germline V gene, CDR1 is PRHDT and CDR2 is FYEKMQ (reference sequence). In DNA, the CDR3 is TGTGCCAGCAGCTCCCGACTTACTAGCGGGGGCACAGATACGCAGTATTTT. Translating gives CASSSRLTSGGTDTQYF.

The CDR3 protein is CSARQTGTIYF. CDR3 sequence (DNA): TGCAGTGCCCGGCAAACAGGGACCATATATTTT. The J gene is TRBJ1-3, the V gene TRBV20-1, with a possible D match to TRBD1 (6 bases). The germline V gene has CDR1 DFQATT and CDR2 SNEGSKA (reference sequence). The germline V and J ends were trimmed by 6 bases and 10 bases, with 13 bases remaining between them. CDR3 length: 11 residues.

The chain links TRBV5-1 to TRBJ1-2; 7 bases line up with TRBD1. The CDR3 length is 15 residues. Germline V lookup: CDR1 SGHRS, CDR2 YFSETQ. The V gene end was trimmed by 0 bases and the J gene end by 7 bases; junction bases not matched to a gene: 9. The CDR3 here is CASSLDGQEPAGYTF. DNA for the CDR3: TGCGCCAGCAGCTTGGACGGACAGGAGCCGGCTGGCTACACCTTC.

The chain carries TRBV5-1 and TRBJ2-1; perhaps TRBD2 as D (7 bases). V was pared by 0 bases and J by 5 bases, with 12 bases between. CDR1 and CDR2 from the germline V gene are SGHRS and YFSETQ. The CDR3 covers 15 residues. Here the CDR3 reads CASSLVAGANNEQFF. The CDR3, as DNA: TGCGCCAGCAGCTTGGTTGCGGGGGCGAACAATGAGCAGTTCTTC.

This sequence joins TRBV5-1 and TRBJ1-1; D not certain. This CDR3 contains 14 residues. The germline CDR1 and CDR2 sequences are SGHRS and YFSETQ. V gave up 3 bases and J gave up 0 bases, with 9 bases separating them. The CDR3 region is CASSSRVLNTEAFF. The DNA of the CDR3 is TGCGCCAGCAGCTCCCGGGTCCTGAACACTGAAGCTTTCTTT.

The chain joins TRBV12-3 or TRBV12-4 to TRBJ2-7; the D gene is possibly TRBD1 (6 bases). The CDR3 has 12 amino acids. V was clipped by 5 bases and J by 3 bases, with 8 bases between them. CDR3 protein: CASSIRGYEQYF. The CDR3 DNA sequence: TGTGCCAGCAGTATCAGGGGCTACGAGCAGTACTTC.

The chain combines TRBV6-6 with TRBJ1-4; 9 nucleotides match TRBD1. The V segment lost 2 bases and the J segment 13 bases; nucleotides outside the gene matches: 2. Looked up from germline, CDR1 is MNHNY and CDR2 is SVGAGI (reference sequence). The CDR3 loop spans 12 amino acids. The CDR3 loop is CASSYNRGLLFF. In DNA form, the CDR3 reads TGTGCCAGCAGTTACAACAGGGGGCTACTGTTTTTT.